This T cell receptor (beta chain) was documented in a study of response to subunit inactivated influenza vaccine. Study results and limitations: A suggestion made by the authors is that each seasonal influenza vaccination recruits few new T cells.

TCRdb processed the RT-PCR reads anew with MiXCR; each CDR3 protein has one entry. The sample contains 500,000 to 600,000 distinct CDR3 sequences, 6% to 9% of which appear only once. V lost 3 bases to trimming and J lost 6 bases; unmatched junction nucleotides: 8. Germline lookup yields CDR1 DFQATT and CDR2 SNEGSKA (reference sequence). This CDR3 region has 14 residues. This clonotype came up many times. Its antigen remains unknown. The chain links TRBV20-1 to TRBJ2-3; 8 bases fit TRBD2. This TCR was sampled from a man aged 45 to 70 who received an inactivated influenza vaccine. The sample here was PBMCs from blood, taken roughly 24 months after vaccination. The CDR3 DNA reads as TGCAGTGCTAGCACTAGCGGCCAAGGGGATACGCAGTATTTT. Amino acids: CSASTSGQGDTQYF.